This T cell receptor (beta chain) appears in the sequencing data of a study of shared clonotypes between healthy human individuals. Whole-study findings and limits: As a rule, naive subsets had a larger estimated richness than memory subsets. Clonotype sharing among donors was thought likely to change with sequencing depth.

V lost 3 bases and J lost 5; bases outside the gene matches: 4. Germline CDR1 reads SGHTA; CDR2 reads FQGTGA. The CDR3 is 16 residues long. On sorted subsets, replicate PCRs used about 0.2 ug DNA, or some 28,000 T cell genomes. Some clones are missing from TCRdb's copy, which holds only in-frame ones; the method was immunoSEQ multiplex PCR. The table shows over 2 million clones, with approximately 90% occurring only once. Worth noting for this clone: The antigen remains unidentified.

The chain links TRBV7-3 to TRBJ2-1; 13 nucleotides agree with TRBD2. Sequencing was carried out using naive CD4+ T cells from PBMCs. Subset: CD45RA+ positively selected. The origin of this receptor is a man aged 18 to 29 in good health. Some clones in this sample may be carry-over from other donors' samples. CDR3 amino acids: CASSLTSGRKNNEQFF. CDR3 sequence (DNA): TGTGCCAGCAGCTTGACTAGCGGGAGGAAAAACAATGAGCAGTTCTTC.